Listed below are T cell receptor beta chains from one sample, sequenced in a study of metastatic and nonmetastatic thyroid tumors. Via MiXCR, TCRdb re-called the PCR reads. The table lists fewer than 100,000 clones, more than 12% of them singletons, with about 3.6% in the top ten. The sample was blood. Receptors were obtained from a female donor with papillary thyroid cancer or a benign thyroid nodule (not recorded which). Some clones in this sample may be carry-over from other donors' samples. Each CDR3 is given with its conserved first and last residue. A D gene is named only where the DNA matches it firmly. Size is stated for part of the rows, as once, few or many counts, or as a class when the clone is expanded.

D	V	size	J	DNA	CDR3
NA	TRBV5-1	many	TRBJ2-2	TGCGCCAGCAGCCCAGGGGGGAGATTGAACACCGGGGAGCTGTTTTTT	CASSPGGRLNTGELFF
TRBD1	TRBV11-1	NA	TRBJ2-7	TGTGCCAGCAGCTTAGTCTGGACAGGGTATCCCTACGAGCAGTACTTC	CASSLVWTGYPYEQYF
NA	TRBV12-3/TRBV12-4	NA	TRBJ1-1	TGTGCCAGCAGTCTCCCATTGGGCCGTGGAGCTGAAGCTTTCTTT	CASSLPLGRGAEAFF
TRBD2	TRBV10-2	many	TRBJ2-3	TGCGCCAGCAATGGCGGGGGGGCCAAGGAAGATACGCAGTATTTT	CASNGGGAKEDTQYF
NA	TRBV19	few	TRBJ2-3	TGTGCCACCTCACAGGCTGGCACAGATACGCAGTATTTT	CATSQAGTDTQYF
NA	TRBV6-1	many	TRBJ2-1	TGTGCCAGCACAGGACAGGAGGGGAATGAGCAGTTCTTC	CASTGQEGNEQFF
TRBD1	TRBV18	many	TRBJ1-5	TGTGCCAGCTCTCCGGGACAGGGGGCTGGTGGCAATCAGCCCCAGCATTTT	CASSPGQGAGGNQPQHF
NA	TRBV6-2/TRBV6-3	medium-sized	TRBJ1-5	TGTGCCAGCAGCAATCCTTTGGGAGGCAATCAGCCCCAGCATTTT	CASSNPLGGNQPQHF
NA	TRBV9	many	TRBJ2-3	TGTGCCAGCAGCGTATTCGCCACGGATCAAGGGACGCAGTATTTT	CASSVFATDQGTQYF
NA	TRBV6-2/TRBV6-3	many	TRBJ2-5	TGTGCCAGCTCAGGCAGACTGGGGAAAGAGACCCAGTACTTC	CASSGRLGKETQYF
NA	TRBV20-1	many	TRBJ2-3	TGCAGTGCCACCTTCCCAGGGGCCGGAGGTACGCAGTATTTT	CSATFPGAGGTQYF
NA	TRBV29-1	many	TRBJ2-2	TGCAGCGCCTCGGCGAACACCGGGGAGCTGTTTTTT	CSASANTGELFF
NA	TRBV7-9	many	TRBJ1-4	TGTGCCAGCAGCCAGACGCCTGTTAATGAAAAACTGTTTTTT	CASSQTPVNEKLFF
TRBD2	TRBV30	NA	TRBJ2-7	TGTGCCTGCAGTGGTACCAGCGGGGGGGAGCAGTACTTC	CACSGTSGGEQYF
NA	TRBV7-2	once	TRBJ1-5	TGTGCCAGCAGCTTAAAAGGTGATCAGCCCAAGCGTTTT	CASSLKGDQPKRF
TRBD2	TRBV5-1	many	TRBJ2-7	TGCGCCAGCAGCCTGGGGGGGTACGAGCAGTACTTC	CASSLGGYEQYF
NA	TRBV24-1	NA	TRBJ2-7	TGTGCCACCAGTGATCCAGCAGAGTACGAGCAGTACTTC	CATSDPAEYEQYF
NA	TRBV27	many	TRBJ1-1	TGTGCCAGCAGGACTGGGCCGGATGAAGCTTTCTTT	CASRTGPDEAFF
NA	TRBV18	NA	TRBJ2-7	TGTGCCAGCTCACCATTGACCAACCTGAGGAACGAGCAGTACTTC	CASSPLTNLRNEQYF
NA	TRBV28	many	TRBJ2-2	TGTGCCAGCAGTCCCCGGGGGTGGGGAGCCCGAGCGAACACCGGGGAGCTGTTTTTT	CASSPRGWGARANTGELFF
TRBD1	TRBV28	few	TRBJ1-2	TGTGCCAGCAGTTCAGGGGGGCTAGGCGGCTACACCTTC	CASSSGGLGGYTF
TRBD2	TRBV3-1	many	TRBJ2-5	TGTGCCAGCAGCCAAGACCGCGGGACTAGCGGGGGCTACCAAGAGACCCAGTACTTC	CASSQDRGTSGGYQETQYF
NA	TRBV10-2	NA	TRBJ1-6	TGCGCCAGCAGTAAACAGGGAACTTCTTCACCCCTCCACTTT	CASSKQGTSSPLHF
NA	TRBV5-1	few	TRBJ2-3	TGCGCCAGCAGCTCCACTAGGTTTTCAGGGATAGATACGCAGTATTTT	CASSSTRFSGIDTQYF
TRBD2	TRBV27	many	TRBJ2-2	TGTGCCAGCAGTCTCATAGCGGGGGGATTCACCGGGGAGCTGTTTTTT	CASSLIAGGFTGELFF
NA	TRBV4-2	many	TRBJ2-3	TGTGCCAGCAGCCAAGGACAATTAGGCACAGATACGCAGTATTTT	CASSQGQLGTDTQYF
NA	TRBV18	many	TRBJ1-2	TGTGCCAGCTCACCGGACAGTTATGGCTACACCTTC	CASSPDSYGYTF
TRBD1	TRBV5-6	many	TRBJ2-7	TGTGCCAGCAGCTTGGGGGACAGGGGTTACGAGCAGTACTTC	CASSLGDRGYEQYF
NA	TRBV5-1	many	TRBJ2-5	TGCGCCAGCAGCTTCAGGAGCCACGAGACCCAGTACTTC	CASSFRSHETQYF
TRBD2	TRBV3-1	many	TRBJ2-3	TGTGCCAGCAGCAACGGACTAGTGGGCACAGATACGCAGTATTTT	CASSNGLVGTDTQYF
NA	TRBV24-1	NA	TRBJ1-6	NA	CATSVPAWPLHF
NA	TRBV19	many	TRBJ1-5	TGTGCCAGTAGTGAAGGGGAGGATCATCAGCCCCAGCATTTT	CASSEGEDHQPQHF
TRBD2	TRBV5-4	many	TRBJ2-3	TGTGCCAGCAGCTTGGAAGGCGGGGGGGGTCGGTCGGCAGATACGCAGTATTTT	CASSLEGGGGRSADTQYF
NA	TRBV28	many	TRBJ1-4	TGTGCCAGCAGACGTTCGGAGGGGGGGGGGACAAAACTGTTTTTT	CASRRSEGGGTKLFF
NA	TRBV5-1	NA	TRBJ2-3	TGCGCCAGCAGCTCGGGCACAGATGGAGATACGCAGTATTTT	CASSSGTDGDTQYF
TRBD1	TRBV6-1	many	TRBJ1-5	TGTGCCAGCAGTGGGACCGGGACAGGGCTTCAGCCCCAGCATTTT	CASSGTGTGLQPQHF
NA	TRBV6-2/TRBV6-3	few	TRBJ2-7	TGTGCCAGCAGTTCCGAGGTGTACTACGAGCAGTACTTC	CASSSEVYYEQYF
TRBD2	TRBV2	many	TRBJ2-7	TGTGCCAGCAGTGAAAGGCGGCTAGCGGGTAACTACGAGCAGTACTTC	CASSERRLAGNYEQYF
TRBD2	TRBV7-8	NA	TRBJ2-1	TGTGCCAGCAGCAACGGACTAGCGGGAGATGAGCAATTCTTC	CASSNGLAGDEQFF
NA	TRBV6-1	many	TRBJ2-5	TGTGCCAGCAGTGGGGGGGGCATCCAAGAGACCCAGTACTTC	CASSGGGIQETQYF
NA	TRBV19	many	TRBJ1-1	TGTGCCAGTAGGTTGGAAGGCAGTTCGGTCACTGAAGCTTTCTTT	CASRLEGSSVTEAFF
TRBD1	TRBV4-1	many	TRBJ1-2	TGCGCCAGCAGCCTCCACAGGGGGGCCCTTGGGTTTGGCTACACCTTC	CASSLHRGALGFGYTF
NA	TRBV4-2	NA	TRBJ2-3	TGTGCCAGCAGCCAAGACCCTATGGGGATGGTAGGCACAGATACGCAGTATTTT	CASSQDPMGMVGTDTQYF
TRBD1	TRBV20-1	many	TRBJ1-1	TGCAGTGCTAGTCGTGACAGGGTGGACACTGAAGCTTTCTTT	CSASRDRVDTEAFF
TRBD1	TRBV6-1	many	TRBJ1-2	TGTGCCAGCAACCTGGGACAGGGTCTCTATGGCTACACCTTC	CASNLGQGLYGYTF
TRBD2	TRBV13	NA	TRBJ2-3	TGTGCCAGCAGCTCCCGGACTAGCGGGGGACGGGATACGCGGTATTTT	CASSSRTSGGRDTRYF
NA	TRBV10-2	NA	TRBJ2-7	TGCGCCACCGACGCCACAGTGACGGGCGAGCAGTACTTC	CATDATVTGEQYF
TRBD2	TRBV5-1	many	TRBJ2-3	TGCGCCAGCAGCTTGGCGGGACTGAGCGGCGGGGGGGCCGGAGATACGCAGTATTTT	CASSLAGLSGGGAGDTQYF